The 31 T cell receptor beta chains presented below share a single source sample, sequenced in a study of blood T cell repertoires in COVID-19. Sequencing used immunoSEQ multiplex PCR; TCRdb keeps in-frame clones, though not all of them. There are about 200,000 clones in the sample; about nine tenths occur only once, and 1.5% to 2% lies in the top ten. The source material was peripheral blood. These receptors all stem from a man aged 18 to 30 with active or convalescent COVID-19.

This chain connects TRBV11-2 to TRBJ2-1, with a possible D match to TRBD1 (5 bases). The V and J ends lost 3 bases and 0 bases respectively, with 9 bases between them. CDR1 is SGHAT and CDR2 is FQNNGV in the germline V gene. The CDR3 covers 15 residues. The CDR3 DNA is TGTGCCAGCAGCTTTCAAGACAGCTCCTACAATGAGCAGTTCTTC. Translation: CASSFQDSSYNEQFF.

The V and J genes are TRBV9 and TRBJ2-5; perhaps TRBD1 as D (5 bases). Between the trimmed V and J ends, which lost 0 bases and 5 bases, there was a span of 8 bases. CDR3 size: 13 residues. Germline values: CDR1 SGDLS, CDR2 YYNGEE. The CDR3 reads CASSVAGRETQYF. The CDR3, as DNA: TGTGCCAGCAGCGTAGCAGGGCGGGAGACCCAGTACTTC.

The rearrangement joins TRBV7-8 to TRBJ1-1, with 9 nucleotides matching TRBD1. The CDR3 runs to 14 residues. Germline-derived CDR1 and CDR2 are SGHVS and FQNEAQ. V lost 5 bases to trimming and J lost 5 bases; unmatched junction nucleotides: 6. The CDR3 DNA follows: TGTGCCAGCAGCACGAGACAGGGGGGAACTGAAGCTTTCTTT. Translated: CASSTRQGGTEAFF.

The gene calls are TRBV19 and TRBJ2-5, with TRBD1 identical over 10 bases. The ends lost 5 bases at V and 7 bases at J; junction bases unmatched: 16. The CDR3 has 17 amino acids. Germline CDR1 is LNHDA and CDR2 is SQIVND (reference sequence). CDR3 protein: CASSPRWGQGSRGTQYF. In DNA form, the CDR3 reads TGTGCCAGTAGTCCCCGGTGGGGACAGGGGTCCCGCGGGACCCAGTACTTC.

The CDR3 reads CASSLSENTEAFF. The CDR3, as DNA: TGTGCCAGCAGCTTATCAGAGAACACTGAAGCTTTCTTT. The chain carries TRBV7-3 and TRBJ1-1, with no clear D. Trimming shortened V by 2 bases and J by 1 base, and 5 bases separated the two germline ends. The germline V gene encodes CDR1 SGHTA and CDR2 FQGTGA. The CDR3 sequence is 13 residues long.

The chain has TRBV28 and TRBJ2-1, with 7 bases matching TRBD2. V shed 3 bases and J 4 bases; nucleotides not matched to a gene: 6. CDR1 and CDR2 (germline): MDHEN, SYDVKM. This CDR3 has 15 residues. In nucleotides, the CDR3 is TGTGCCAGCAGTTTCGGGGAGGGGCTTTACAATGAGCAGTTCTTC. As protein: CASSFGEGLYNEQFF.

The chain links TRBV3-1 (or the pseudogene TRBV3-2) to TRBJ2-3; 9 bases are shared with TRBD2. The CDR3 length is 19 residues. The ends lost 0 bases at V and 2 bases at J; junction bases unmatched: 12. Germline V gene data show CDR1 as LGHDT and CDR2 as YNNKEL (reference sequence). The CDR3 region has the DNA TGTGCCAGCAGCCAAGATTCTCTCAGCGGGGGGAACTCCACAGATACGCAGTATTTT. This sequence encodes CASSQDSLSGGNSTDTQYF.

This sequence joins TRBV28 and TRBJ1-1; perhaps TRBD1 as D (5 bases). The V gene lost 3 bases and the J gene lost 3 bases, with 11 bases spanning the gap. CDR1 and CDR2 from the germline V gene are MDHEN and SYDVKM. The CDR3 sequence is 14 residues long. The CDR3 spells CASSFWGDYTEAFF. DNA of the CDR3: TGTGCCAGCAGTTTTTGGGGCGATTACACTGAAGCTTTCTTT.

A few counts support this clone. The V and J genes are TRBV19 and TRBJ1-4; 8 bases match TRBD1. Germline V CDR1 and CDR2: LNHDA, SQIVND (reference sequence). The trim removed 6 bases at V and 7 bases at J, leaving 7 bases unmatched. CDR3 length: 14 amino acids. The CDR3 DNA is TGTGCCAGTAGAAGGGACAGGAGGAGTGAAAAACTGTTTTTT. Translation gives CASRRDRRSEKLFF.

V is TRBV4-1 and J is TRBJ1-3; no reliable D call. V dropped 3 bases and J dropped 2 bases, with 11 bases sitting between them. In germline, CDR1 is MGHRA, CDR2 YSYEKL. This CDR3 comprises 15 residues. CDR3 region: CASSQIPGAGNTIYF. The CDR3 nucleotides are TGCGCCAGCAGCCAGATCCCCGGGGCTGGAAACACCATATATTTT.

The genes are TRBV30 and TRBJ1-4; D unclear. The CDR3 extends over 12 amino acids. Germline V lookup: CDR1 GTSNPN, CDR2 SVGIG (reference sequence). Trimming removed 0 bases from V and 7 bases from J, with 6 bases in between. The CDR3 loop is CAWSVHGEKLFF. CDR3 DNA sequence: TGTGCCTGGAGTGTACATGGTGAAAAACTGTTTTTT.

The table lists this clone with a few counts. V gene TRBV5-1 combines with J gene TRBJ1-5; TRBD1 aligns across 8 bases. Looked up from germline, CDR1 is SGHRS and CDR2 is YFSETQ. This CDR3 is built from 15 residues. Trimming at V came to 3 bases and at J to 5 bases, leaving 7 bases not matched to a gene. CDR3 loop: CASSSGQGGDQPQHF. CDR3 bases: TGCGCCAGCAGCTCCGGACAGGGAGGGGATCAGCCCCAGCATTTT.

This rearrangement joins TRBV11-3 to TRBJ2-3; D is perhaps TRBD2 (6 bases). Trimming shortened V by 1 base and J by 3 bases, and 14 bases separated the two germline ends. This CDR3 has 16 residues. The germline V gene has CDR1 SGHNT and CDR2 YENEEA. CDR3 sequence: CASSLGTSPGTDTQYF. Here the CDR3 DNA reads TGTGCCAGCAGCTTAGGAACTAGCCCCGGGACAGATACGCAGTATTTT. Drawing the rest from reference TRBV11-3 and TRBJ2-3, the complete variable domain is EAGVVQSPRYKIIEKKQPVAFWCNPISGHNTLYWYLQNLGQGPELLIRYENEEAVDDSQLPKDRFSAERLKGVDSTLKIQPAELGDSAVYLCASSLGTSPGTDTQYFGPGTRLTVL.

The CDR3 loop reads CASSWDRLRSEGGNTEAFF. As DNA, the CDR3 is TGCGCCAGCAGCTGGGACAGACTGAGGAGCGAGGGGGGAAACACTGAAGCTTTCTTT. The rearrangement links TRBV5-1 to TRBJ1-1; 7 bases are shared with TRBD1. The CDR3 is made up of 19 amino acids. Losses at the gene ends were 3 bases for V and 2 bases for J; bases not matched to a gene: 19. Germline assignment: CDR1 SGHRS and CDR2 YFSETQ.

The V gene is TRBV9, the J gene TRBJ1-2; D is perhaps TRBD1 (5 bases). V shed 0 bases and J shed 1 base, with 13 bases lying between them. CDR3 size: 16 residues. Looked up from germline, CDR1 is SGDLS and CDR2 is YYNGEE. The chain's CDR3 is CASSVGWGGRNYGYTF. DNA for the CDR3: TGTGCCAGCAGCGTAGGCTGGGGGGGACGTAACTATGGCTACACCTTC.

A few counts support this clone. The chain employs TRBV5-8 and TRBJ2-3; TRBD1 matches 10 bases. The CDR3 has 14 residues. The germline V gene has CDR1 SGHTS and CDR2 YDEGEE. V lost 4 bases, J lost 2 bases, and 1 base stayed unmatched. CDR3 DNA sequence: TGTGCCAGCAGCGACAGGGGGCTCACAGATACGCAGTATTTT. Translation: CASSDRGLTDTQYF.

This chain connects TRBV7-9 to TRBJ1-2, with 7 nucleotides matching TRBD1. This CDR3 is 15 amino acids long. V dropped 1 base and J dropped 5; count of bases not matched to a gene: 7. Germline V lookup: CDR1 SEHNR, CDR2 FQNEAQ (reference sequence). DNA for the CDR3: TGTGCCAGCAGCTTAGTCGGGACAGAAGCGTATGGCTACACCTTC. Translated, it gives CASSLVGTEAYGYTF.

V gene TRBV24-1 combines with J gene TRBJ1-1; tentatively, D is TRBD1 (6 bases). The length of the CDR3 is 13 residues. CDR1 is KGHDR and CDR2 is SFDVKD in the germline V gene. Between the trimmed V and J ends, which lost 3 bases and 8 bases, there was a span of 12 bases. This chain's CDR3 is CATSDLQGSEAFF. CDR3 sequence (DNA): TGTGCCACCAGTGATCTACAGGGATCCGAAGCTTTCTTT.

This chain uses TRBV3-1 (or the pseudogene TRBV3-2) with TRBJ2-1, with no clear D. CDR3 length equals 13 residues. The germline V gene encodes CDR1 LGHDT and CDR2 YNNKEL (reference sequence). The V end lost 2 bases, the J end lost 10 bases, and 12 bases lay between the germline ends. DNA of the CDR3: TGTGCCAGCAGCCAAAGCCCACTAACGGAGCAGTTCTTC. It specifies CASSQSPLTEQFF.

The CDR3 region is CAIRKDTDHGYTF. The CDR3 DNA follows: TGTGCCATCAGGAAGGACACGGATCATGGCTACACCTTC. The V gene is TRBV10-3, the J gene TRBJ1-2; weak D call: TRBD1 (5 bases). The V end lost 6 bases, the J end lost 6 bases, and 14 bases lay between the germline ends. Germline values: CDR1 ENHRY, CDR2 SYGVKD. The CDR3 is made up of 13 amino acids.

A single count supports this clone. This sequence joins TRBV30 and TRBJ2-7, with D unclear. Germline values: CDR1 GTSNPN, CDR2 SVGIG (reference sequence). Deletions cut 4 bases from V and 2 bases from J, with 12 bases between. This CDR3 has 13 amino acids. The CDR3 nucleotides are TGTGCCTGGACGATCGGCGGTACCTACGAGCAGTACTTC. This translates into CAWTIGGTYEQYF.

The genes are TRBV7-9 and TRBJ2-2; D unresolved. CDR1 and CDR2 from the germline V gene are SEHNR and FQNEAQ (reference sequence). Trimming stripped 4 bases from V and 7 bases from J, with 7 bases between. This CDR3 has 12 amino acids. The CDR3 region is CASSSNHGELFF. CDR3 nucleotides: TGTGCCAGCAGCTCAAATCACGGGGAGCTGTTTTTT.

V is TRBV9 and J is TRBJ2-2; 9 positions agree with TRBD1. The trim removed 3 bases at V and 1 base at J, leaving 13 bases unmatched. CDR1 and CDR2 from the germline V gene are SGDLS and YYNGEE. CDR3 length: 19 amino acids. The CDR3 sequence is CASSAFPGQGIRNTGELFF. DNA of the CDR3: TGTGCCAGCAGCGCATTTCCGGGACAGGGAATTAGGAACACCGGGGAGCTGTTTTTT. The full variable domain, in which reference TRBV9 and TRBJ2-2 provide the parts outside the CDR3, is DSGVTQTPKHLITATGQRVTLRCSPRSGDLSVYWYQQSLDQGLQFLIQYYNGEERAKGNILERFSAQQFPDLHSELNLSSLELGDSALYFCASSAFPGQGIRNTGELFFGEGSRLTVL.

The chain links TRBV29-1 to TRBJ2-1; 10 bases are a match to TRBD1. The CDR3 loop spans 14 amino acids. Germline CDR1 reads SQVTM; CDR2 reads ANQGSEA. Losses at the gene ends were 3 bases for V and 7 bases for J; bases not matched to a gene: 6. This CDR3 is CSVDPGQGFNEQFF. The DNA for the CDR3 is TGCAGCGTTGACCCGGGACAGGGGTTTAATGAGCAGTTCTTC.

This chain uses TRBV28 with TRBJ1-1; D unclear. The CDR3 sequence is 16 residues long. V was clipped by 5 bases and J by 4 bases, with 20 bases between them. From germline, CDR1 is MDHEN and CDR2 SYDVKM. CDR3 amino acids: CASSPRVGVRITEAFF. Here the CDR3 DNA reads TGTGCCAGCAGTCCCCGTGTCGGGGTTCGCATCACTGAAGCTTTCTTT.

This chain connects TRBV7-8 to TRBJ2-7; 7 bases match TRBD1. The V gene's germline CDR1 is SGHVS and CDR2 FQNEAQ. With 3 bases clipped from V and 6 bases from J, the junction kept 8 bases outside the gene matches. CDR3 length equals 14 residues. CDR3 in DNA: TGTGCCAGCAGCTTCGACAGGGTCTCAAGCGAGCAGTACTTC. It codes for CASSFDRVSSEQYF.

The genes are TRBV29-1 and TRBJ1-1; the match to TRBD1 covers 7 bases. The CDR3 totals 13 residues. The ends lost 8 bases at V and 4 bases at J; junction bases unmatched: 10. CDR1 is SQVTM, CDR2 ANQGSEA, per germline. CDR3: CSTGVPLGTEAFF. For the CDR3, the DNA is TGCAGCACAGGGGTCCCTCTCGGCACTGAAGCTTTCTTT.

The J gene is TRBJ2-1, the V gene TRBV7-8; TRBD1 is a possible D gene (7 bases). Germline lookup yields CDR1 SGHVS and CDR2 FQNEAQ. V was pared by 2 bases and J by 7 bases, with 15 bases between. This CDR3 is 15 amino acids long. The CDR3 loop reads CASSLKGRGVNEQFF. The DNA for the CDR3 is TGTGCCAGCAGCTTAAAGGGCAGGGGGGTGAATGAGCAGTTCTTC.

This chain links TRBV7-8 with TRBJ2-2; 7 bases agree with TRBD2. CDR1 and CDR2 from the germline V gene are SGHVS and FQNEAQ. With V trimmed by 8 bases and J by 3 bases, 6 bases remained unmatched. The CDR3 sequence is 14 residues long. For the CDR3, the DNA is TGTGCCAGCGTGTATCGGGGGGACACCGGGGAGCTGTTTTTT. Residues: CASVYRGDTGELFF. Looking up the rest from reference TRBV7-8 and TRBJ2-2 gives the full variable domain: GAGVSQSPRYKVAKRGQDVALRCDPISGHVSLFWYQQALGQGPEFLTYFQNEAQLDKSGLPSDRFFAERPEGSVSTLKIQRTQQEDSAVYLCASVYRGDTGELFFGEGSRLTVL.

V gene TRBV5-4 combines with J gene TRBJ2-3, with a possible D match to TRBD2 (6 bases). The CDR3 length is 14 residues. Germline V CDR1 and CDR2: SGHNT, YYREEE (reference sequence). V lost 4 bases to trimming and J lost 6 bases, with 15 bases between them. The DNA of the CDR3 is TGTGCCAGCAGCGAGGCGGGGTTCTGGGATACGCAGTATTTT. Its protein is CASSEAGFWDTQYF. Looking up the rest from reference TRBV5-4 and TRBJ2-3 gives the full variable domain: ETGVTQSPTHLIKTRGQQVTLRCSSQSGHNTVSWYQQALGQGPQFIFQYYREEENGRGNFPPRFSGLQFPNYSSELNVNALELDDSALYLCASSEAGFWDTQYFGPGTRLTVL.

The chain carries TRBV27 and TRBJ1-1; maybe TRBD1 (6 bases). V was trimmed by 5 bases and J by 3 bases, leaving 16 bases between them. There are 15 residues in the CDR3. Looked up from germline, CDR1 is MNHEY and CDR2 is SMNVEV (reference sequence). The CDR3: CASSTYRVGDTEAFF. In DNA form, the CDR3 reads TGTGCCAGCAGTACTTACAGGGTAGGGGACACTGAAGCTTTCTTT.